This T cell receptor beta chain was sequenced during a study of T cell changes during pregnancy in multiple sclerosis. In its sample, this clone was seen once. Deletions cut 2 bases from V and 6 bases from J, with 10 bases between. The CDR3 length is 13 residues. The germline V gene has CDR1 SGHTA and CDR2 FQGNSA. Libraries were prepared by immunoSEQ multiplex PCR; TCRdb keeps only in-frame clonotypes and omits some of them. The sample holds about 60,000 clones; approximately 92% are singletons and the top ten take around 2.3%. The clonotype comes from a female donor with multiple sclerosis, enrolled in a pregnancy study. The chain recombines TRBV7-2 with TRBJ2-5; the D gene is possibly TRBD1 (6 bases). Sequences were derived from peripheral blood, sampled in the first trimester of pregnancy. Here the CDR3 DNA reads TGTGCCAGCAGCTTACTGGGGGCAAAGACCCAGTACTTC. It encodes CASSLLGAKTQYF.